Given below is one T cell receptor beta chain in context. The antigen remains undetermined. The data derive from a study of T cell responses to AZD1222 COVID-19 vaccine. Trimming removed 7 bases from V and 3 bases from J, with 12 bases in between. In germline, CDR1 is MDHEN, CDR2 SYDVKM. The CDR3 is 13 amino acids. Assay used: immunoSEQ multiplex PCR; TCRdb lists only in-frame clones, some missing. The table shows around 44,000 clones, with 65% to 90% occurring only once. General observations from the study: Spike-specific TCRs gained breadth and depth after people received two AZD1222 doses. Donors were mostly white British, more females; clonal diversity possibly underestimated.

Some second doses came at about 4 weeks and others at about 12 weeks; these were pooled. This sequence originates from an adult who received the AZD1222 COVID-19 vaccine. The chain recombines TRBV28 with TRBJ1-2, with TRBD1 as a possible D gene (5 bases). Sequences were derived from peripheral blood, sampled 28 days after the second AZD1222 dose. The CDR3 loop is CASTTVGDYGYTF. The CDR3 nucleotides read TGTGCCAGCACTACCGTGGGGGACTATGGCTACACCTTC.